One and the same sample provided the 17 T cell receptor beta chains below, sequenced in a study of human T cells and chemical hapten exposure. TCRdb independently ran MiXCR on the RACE reads; one entry per CDR3 protein. The repertoire consists of more than 30,000 distinct CDR3 sequences, with more than 6% occurring once and the leading ten covering 9.1%. Time point described: patch test 1, 2 weeks after DPC sensitization. Treatment reported: therapeutic diphenylcyclopropenone sensitization with weekly scalp DPC. Total RNA extraction was carried out from unfractionated whole blood. The sequencing used whole blood, collected in connection with sensitization to the hapten diphenylcyclopropenone (DPC). The origin of the receptors is a woman aged 30 to 39 with alopecia areata. Some clones in this sample may be carry-over from other donors' samples.

This clonotype was seen only a few times. The chain combines TRBV19 with TRBJ2-2; 13 bases map to TRBD2. Germline CDR1 LNHDA, CDR2 SQIVND (reference sequence). This CDR3 contains 20 residues. The J segment lost 1 base and the V segment lost 4 bases, leaving 12 bases of the junction unmatched. In DNA form, the CDR3 reads TGTGCCAGTAGTACGGGTGAGGGACTAGCGGGGTACTGGAACACCGGGGAGCTGTTTTTT. Residues: CASSTGEGLAGYWNTGELFF.

The chain employs TRBV5-4 and TRBJ2-3; 10 bases are a match to TRBD2. This CDR3 is 16 amino acids long. Germline CDR1 and CDR2: SGHNT and YYREEE (reference sequence). V lost 3 bases and J lost 5; bases outside the gene matches: 9. CDR3 sequence (DNA): TGTGCCAGCAGCTCAAGCGGGGGGGCCGCGCGAGATACGCAGTATTTT. It translates to CASSSSGGAARDTQYF.

This clonotype was detected many times. The chain couples TRBV7-3 to TRBJ2-1, with 12 bases identical to TRBD2. CDR3 length equals 15 residues. Germline V gene lookup returns CDR1 SGHTA and CDR2 FQGTGA. V lost 3 bases to trimming and J lost 8 bases; unmatched junction nucleotides: 5. CDR3 nucleotide sequence: TGTGCCAGCAGCTTCCTAGCGGGGGGGGACGATGAGCAGTTCTTC. This sequence encodes CASSFLAGGDDEQFF.

V gene TRBV28 combines with J gene TRBJ1-2, with 7 bases that match TRBD1. CDR3 size: 15 residues. The V gene's germline CDR1 is MDHEN and CDR2 SYDVKM. The J segment lost 2 bases and the V segment lost 3 bases, leaving 6 bases of the junction unmatched. DNA of the CDR3: TGTGCCAGCAGTTTCCTGGACAGGAAAAACTATGGCTACACCTTC. Residues: CASSFLDRKNYGYTF.

Of note for this clonotype: A read error is possible here, since a much larger clone lies one base away. The chain links TRBV12-3 or TRBV12-4 to TRBJ2-3; 8 nucleotides match TRBD2. The CDR3 covers 15 residues. CDR3 residues: CDSSYLAGSTDTQYF. CDR3 nucleotide sequence: TGTGACAGCAGTTATTTAGCGGGAAGCACAGATACGCAGTATTTT.

This clonotype was counted between two and nine times. This sequence joins TRBV27 and TRBJ2-1; D unresolved. Germline V gene lookup returns CDR1 MNHEY and CDR2 SMNVEV (reference sequence). Deletions cut 2 bases from V and 7 bases from J, with 9 bases between. This CDR3 is 13 amino acids long. CDR3 nucleotides: TGTGCCAGCAGTTTAGAGGTTGGGAATGAGCAGTTCTTC. Its protein product is CASSLEVGNEQFF.

The rearrangement joins TRBV5-1 to TRBJ2-3, with TRBD2 identical over 11 bases. This CDR3 has 15 amino acids. CDR1 and CDR2 (germline): SGHRS, YFSETQ. V dropped 4 bases and J dropped 4; count of bases not matched to a gene: 5. The CDR3 reads CASSVSGGAPDTQYF. CDR3 in DNA: TGCGCCAGCAGCGTTAGCGGGGGGGCCCCAGATACGCAGTATTTT.

The genes are TRBV3-1 and TRBJ2-6; D not certain. Germline CDR1 LGHDT, CDR2 YNNKEL (reference sequence). With 4 bases removed from V and 0 bases from J, the gap between germline ends came to 10 bases. This CDR3 spans 16 amino acids. The CDR3 nucleotides are TGTGCCAGCAGCCCTCAGACGGACTCTGGGGCCAACGTCCTGACTTTC. It yields the protein CASSPQTDSGANVLTF.

This clonotype was seen ten or more times. The rearrangement uses TRBV20-1 and TRBJ2-5; TRBD2 aligns across 11 bases. The V and J ends lost 6 bases and 3 bases, in that order; junction bases with no gene match: 3. Germline CDR1 reads DFQATT; CDR2 reads SNEGSKA (reference sequence). The CDR3 is 13 amino acids. The CDR3 loop is CSAIAGGEETQYF. The CDR3 DNA follows: TGCAGTGCCATAGCGGGGGGGGAAGAGACCCAGTACTTC.

This clonotype was detected many times. The gene calls are TRBV12-3 or TRBV12-4 and TRBJ1-4; tentatively, D is TRBD1 (5 bases). The CDR3 runs to 15 residues. The V end lost 3 bases, the J end lost 3 bases, and 11 bases lay between the germline ends. The CDR3 DNA reads TGTGCCAGCAGTTTCTTAGTGGGGCCTAATGAAAAACTGTTTTTT. It yields the protein CASSFLVGPNEKLFF.

The CDR3, as DNA: TGTGCCAGCAGCTTAACACAGGGGGCCTGGGAGCAGTACTTC. It codes for CASSLTQGAWEQYF. The V and J genes are TRBV7-6 and TRBJ2-7; 9 bases agree with TRBD1. CDR1 is SGHVS and CDR2 is FNYEAQ in the germline V gene. With V trimmed by 2 bases and J by 7 bases, 6 bases remained unmatched. The CDR3 runs 14 residues. Together with reference TRBV7-6 and TRBJ2-7, the CDR3 gives the full variable domain: GAGVSQSPRYKVTKRGQDVALRCDPISGHVSLYWYRQALGQGPEFLTYFNYEAQQDKSGLPNDRFSAERPEGSISTLTIQRTEQRDSAMYRCASSLTQGAWEQYFGPGTRLTVT.

In its sample, this clonotype was seen many times. CDR3 in DNA: TGCAGTGCTAGAGATGCCACGGGAACCAGGGAGACCCAGTACTTC. Its protein product is CSARDATGTRETQYF. The gene calls are TRBV20-1 and TRBJ2-5; weak D call: TRBD2 (5 bases). CDR1 is DFQATT and CDR2 is SNEGSKA in the germline V gene (reference sequence). V shed 0 bases and J shed 5 bases, with 16 bases lying between them. This CDR3 has 15 amino acids.

The sample holds many counts of this clonotype. DNA for the CDR3: TGCGCCAGCAGCCTTGTTAGCGGGGGTTTCACCTCCTACAATGAGCAGTTCTTC. Its protein is CASSLVSGGFTSYNEQFF. This sequence joins TRBV4-1 and TRBJ2-1, with 9 bases aligning to TRBD2. V was clipped by 4 bases and J by 0 bases; unmatched bases: 10. CDR3 length equals 18 residues. The V gene's germline CDR1 is MGHRA and CDR2 YSYEKL.

V usage is TRBV2 and J usage is TRBJ2-7; D is possibly TRBD1 (6 bases). This CDR3 contains 14 residues. Germline V CDR1 and CDR2: SNHLY, FYNNEI. The ends were cut back, 10 bases at V and 2 bases at J, with 18 bases in the middle. CDR3 bases: TGTGCCACCATACCCCGGGACACCGCCTACGAGCAGTACTTC. This sequence encodes CATIPRDTAYEQYF.

This clonotype has more than one count but fewer than ten. The gene calls are TRBV21-1 and TRBJ2-6; no DNA check was done on the table's D call, TRBD1. TRBV21-1 is marked as a pseudogene. This CDR3 has 18 amino acids. The CDR3 loop reads CASRYLRDRVLGANVLTF. DNA of the CDR3: TGTGCCAGCAGATACCTCAGGGACAGAGTACTGGGGGCCAACGTCCTGACTTTC.

This clonotype was recorded at least ten times. The gene calls are TRBV29-1 and TRBJ2-1; 9 bases align to TRBD2. J was trimmed by 9 bases and V by 6 bases; bases with no gene match: 12. CDR1 and CDR2 from the germline V gene are SQVTM and ANQGSEA. The CDR3 covers 14 residues. The CDR3 is CSVSSGLALFEQFF. Written as DNA, the CDR3 is TGCAGCGTCTCCTCGGGACTAGCTTTGTTTGAGCAGTTCTTC.

This clonotype appeared many times. The rearrangement joins TRBV6-5 to TRBJ1-1; possibly TRBD1 for D (5 bases). The CDR3 is 15 amino acids. Germline V gene sequence: CDR1 MNHEY, CDR2 SVGAGI. Trimming removed 2 bases at V and 1 base at J, with 11 bases between. The CDR3 is CASSYGGVSNTEAFF. CDR3 coding DNA: TGTGCCAGCAGTTACGGGGGGGTATCGAACACTGAAGCTTTCTTT.